This TCR beta chain was profiled in a study of cytomegalovirus exposure and HLA in healthy donors. The PCR was carried out with 60 Vbeta primers and 13 Jbeta primers. Sequencing was performed with immunoSEQ multiplex PCR; in TCRdb, only in-frame clones are kept and a portion is missing. The sample includes approximately 100,000 clones. In regard to this clone: Its antigen is currently unknown.

Looked up from germline, CDR1 is SGHTA and CDR2 is FQGNSA. V lost 1 base and J lost 4, with 11 bases in between. This CDR3 has 15 residues. Findings and limits, study-wide: HLA-A and HLA-B allele assignments for most subjects were reportedly predicted accurately using TCR beta sequences. By HLA locus, TCR association rates varied in a later analysis, with DRB1 showing the most and HLA-C the fewest. About 87% or about 30% of the time was how often most TCR beta V segments were productive, according to an earlier analysis.

Participants comprised healthy donors of bone marrow. This rearrangement joins TRBV7-2 to TRBJ2-1; D remains unclear. The receptor comes from a man between 45 and 60 years old in good health and CMV-seronegative. What was sequenced was PBMCs. CDR3 in amino acids: CASSLEAQPYNEQFF. The CDR3 DNA sequence: TGTGCCAGCAGCTTAGAAGCCCAACCATACAATGAGCAGTTCTTC.